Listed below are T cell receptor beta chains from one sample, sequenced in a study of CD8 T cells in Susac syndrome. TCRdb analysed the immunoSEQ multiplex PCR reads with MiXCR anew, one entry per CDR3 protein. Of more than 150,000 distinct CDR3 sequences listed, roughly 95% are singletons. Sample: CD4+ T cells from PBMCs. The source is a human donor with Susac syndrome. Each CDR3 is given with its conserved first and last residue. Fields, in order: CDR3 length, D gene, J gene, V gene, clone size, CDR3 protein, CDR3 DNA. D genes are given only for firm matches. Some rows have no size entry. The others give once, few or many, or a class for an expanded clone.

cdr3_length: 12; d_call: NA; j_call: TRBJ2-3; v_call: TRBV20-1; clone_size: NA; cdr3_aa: CSASRGSDTQYF; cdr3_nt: TGCAGTGCTAGTAGGGGATCCGATACGCAGTATTTT
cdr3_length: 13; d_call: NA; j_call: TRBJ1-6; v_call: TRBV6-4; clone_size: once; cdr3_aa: CASSDRGNSPLHF; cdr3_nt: TGTGCCAGCAGTGACAGGGGAAATTCACCCCTCCACTTT
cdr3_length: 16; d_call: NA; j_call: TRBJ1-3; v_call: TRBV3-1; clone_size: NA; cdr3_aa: CASSQDERFSGNTIYF; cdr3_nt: TGTGCCAGCAGCCAAGATGAACGGTTCTCTGGAAACACCATATATTTT
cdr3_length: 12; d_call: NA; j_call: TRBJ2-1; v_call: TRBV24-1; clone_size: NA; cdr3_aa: CATSAPSNEQFF; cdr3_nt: TGTGCCACCAGTGCTCCTTCCAATGAGCAGTTCTTC
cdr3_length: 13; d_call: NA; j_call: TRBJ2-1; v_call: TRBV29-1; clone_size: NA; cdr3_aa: CSVVRLSYNEQFF; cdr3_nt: TGCAGCGTTGTCAGACTCTCCTACAATGAGCAGTTCTTC
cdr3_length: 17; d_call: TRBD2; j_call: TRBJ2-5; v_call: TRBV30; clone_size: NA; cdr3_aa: CAWSDFRTSGVEETQYF; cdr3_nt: TGTGCCTGGAGTGACTTTCGGACTAGCGGGGTCGAAGAGACCCAGTACTTC
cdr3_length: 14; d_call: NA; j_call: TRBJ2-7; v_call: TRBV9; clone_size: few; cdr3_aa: CASSGTASSYEQYF; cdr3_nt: TGTGCCAGCAGCGGGACCGCGAGCTCCTACGAGCAGTACTTC
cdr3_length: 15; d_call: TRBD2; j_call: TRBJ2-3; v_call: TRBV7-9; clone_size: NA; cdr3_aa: CASSPSGGLSDTQYF; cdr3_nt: TGTGCCAGCAGCCCTAGCGGGGGGCTTTCAGATACGCAGTATTTT
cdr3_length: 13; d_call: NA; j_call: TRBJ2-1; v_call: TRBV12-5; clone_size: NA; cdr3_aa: CASGLDTRNEQFF; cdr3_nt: TGTGCTAGTGGTTTGGACACCCGGAATGAGCAGTTCTTC
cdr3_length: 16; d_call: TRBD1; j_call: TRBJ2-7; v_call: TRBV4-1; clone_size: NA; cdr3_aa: CASSQDPGQGAREQYF; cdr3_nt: TGCGCCAGCAGCCAAGACCCGGGACAGGGGGCGAGGGAGCAGTACTTC
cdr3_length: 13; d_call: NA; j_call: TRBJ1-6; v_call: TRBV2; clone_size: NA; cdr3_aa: CASSLRDNSPLHF; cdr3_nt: TGTGCCAGCAGTCTCCGAGATAATTCACCCCTCCACTTT
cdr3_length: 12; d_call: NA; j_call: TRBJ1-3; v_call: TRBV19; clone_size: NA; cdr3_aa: CASDGSGNTIYF; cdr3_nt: TGTGCCAGTGACGGCTCTGGAAACACCATATATTTT
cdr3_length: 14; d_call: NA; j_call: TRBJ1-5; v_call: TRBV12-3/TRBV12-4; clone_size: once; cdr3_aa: CASSFNRRNQPQHF; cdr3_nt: TGTGCCAGCAGTTTCAACAGACGCAATCAGCCCCAGCATTTT
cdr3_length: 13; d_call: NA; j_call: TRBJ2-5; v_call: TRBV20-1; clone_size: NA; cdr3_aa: CSARDSSQETQYF; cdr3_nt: TGCAGTGCTAGAGATTCCAGCCAAGAGACCCAGTACTTC
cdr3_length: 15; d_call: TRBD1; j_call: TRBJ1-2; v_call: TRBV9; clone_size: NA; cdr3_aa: CASSASTGVDYGYTF; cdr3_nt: TGTGCCAGCAGCGCGTCCACAGGGGTCGACTATGGCTACACCTTC
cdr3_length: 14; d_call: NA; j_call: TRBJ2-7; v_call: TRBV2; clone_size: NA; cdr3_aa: CASSEAGVLYEQYF; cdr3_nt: TGTGCCAGCAGTGAAGCGGGCGTCCTCTACGAGCAGTACTTC
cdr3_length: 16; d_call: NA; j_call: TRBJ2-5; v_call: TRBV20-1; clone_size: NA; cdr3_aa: CSAREEAGRHQETQYF; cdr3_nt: TGCAGTGCTAGAGAAGAGGCTGGGCGCCACCAAGAGACCCAGTACTTC
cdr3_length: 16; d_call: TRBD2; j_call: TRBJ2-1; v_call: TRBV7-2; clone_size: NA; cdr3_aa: CASSYRTSGGTHEQFF; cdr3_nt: TGTGCCAGCAGCTACCGGACTAGCGGGGGAACCCATGAGCAGTTCTTC
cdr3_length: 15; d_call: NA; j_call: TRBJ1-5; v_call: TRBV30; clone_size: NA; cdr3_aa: CAWNPGGAVNQPQLF; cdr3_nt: TGTGCCTGGAACCCGGGCGGGGCAGTCAATCAGCCCCAGCTTTTT
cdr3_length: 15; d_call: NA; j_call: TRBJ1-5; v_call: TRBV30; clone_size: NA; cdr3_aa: CAWSVSSGYTQPQHF; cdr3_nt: TGTGCCTGGAGTGTGTCCTCGGGGTATACTCAGCCCCAGCATTTT
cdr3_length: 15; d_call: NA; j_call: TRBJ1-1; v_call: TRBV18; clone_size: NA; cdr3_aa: CASSPPQGFSDEAFF; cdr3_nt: TGTGCCAGCTCACCGCCTCAGGGTTTTAGTGATGAAGCTTTCTTT
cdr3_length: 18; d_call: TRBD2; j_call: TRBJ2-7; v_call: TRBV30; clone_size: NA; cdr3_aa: CAWSLTLGTSGGTDEQYF; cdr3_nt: TGTGCCTGGAGTTTAACGTTAGGGACTAGCGGGGGGACGGACGAGCAGTACTTC
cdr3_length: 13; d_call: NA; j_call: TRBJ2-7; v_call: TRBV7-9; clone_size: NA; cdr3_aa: CASSFYQGNEQYF; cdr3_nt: TGTGCCAGCAGCTTTTACCAGGGTAACGAGCAGTACTTC
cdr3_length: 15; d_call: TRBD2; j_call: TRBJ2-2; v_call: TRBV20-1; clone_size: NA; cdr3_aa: CSARMAGGYTGELFF; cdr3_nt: TGCAGTGCTAGAATGGCGGGGGGATACACCGGGGAGCTGTTTTTT
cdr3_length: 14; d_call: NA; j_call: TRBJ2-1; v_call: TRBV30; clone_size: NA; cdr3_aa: CAWAGHLGRNEQFF; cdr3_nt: TGTGCCTGGGCGGGGCATTTGGGGAGGAATGAGCAGTTCTTC
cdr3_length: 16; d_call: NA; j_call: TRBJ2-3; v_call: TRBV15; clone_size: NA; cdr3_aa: CATSRDPGPRTDTQYF; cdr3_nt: TGTGCCACCAGCAGAGACCCGGGACCTCGCACAGATACGCAGTATTTT
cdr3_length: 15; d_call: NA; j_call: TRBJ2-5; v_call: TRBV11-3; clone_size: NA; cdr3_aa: CASSLGRLGQETQYF; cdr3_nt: TGTGCCAGCAGCTTAGGGCGGTTGGGTCAAGAGACCCAGTACTTC
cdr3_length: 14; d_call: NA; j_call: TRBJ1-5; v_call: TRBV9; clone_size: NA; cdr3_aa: CASSADNSNQPQHF; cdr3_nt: TGTGCCAGCAGCGCCGACAATAGCAATCAGCCCCAGCATTTT
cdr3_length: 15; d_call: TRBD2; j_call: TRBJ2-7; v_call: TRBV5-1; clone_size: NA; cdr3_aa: CASSWGTSGGDEQYF; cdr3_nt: TGCGCCAGCAGCTGGGGGACTAGCGGGGGGGACGAGCAGTACTTC
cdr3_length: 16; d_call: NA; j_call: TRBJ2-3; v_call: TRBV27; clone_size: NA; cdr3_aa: CASSFVPPGPADTQYF; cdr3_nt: TGTGCCAGCAGTTTTGTTCCGCCAGGGCCCGCAGATACGCAGTATTTT
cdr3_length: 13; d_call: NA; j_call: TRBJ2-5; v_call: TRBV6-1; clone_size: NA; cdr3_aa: CASSIISTETQYF; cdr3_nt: TGTGCCAGCAGCATAATAAGTACAGAGACCCAGTACTTC
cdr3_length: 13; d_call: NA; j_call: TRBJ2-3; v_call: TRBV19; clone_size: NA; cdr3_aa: CASSVDQVGAQYF; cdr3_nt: TGTGCCAGTAGTGTCGACCAAGTCGGGGCGCAGTATTTT
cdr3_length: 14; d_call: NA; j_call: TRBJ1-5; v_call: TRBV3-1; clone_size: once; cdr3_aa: CASSPNRGNQPQHF; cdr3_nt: TGTGCCAGCAGCCCTAACAGGGGCAATCAGCCCCAGCATTTT
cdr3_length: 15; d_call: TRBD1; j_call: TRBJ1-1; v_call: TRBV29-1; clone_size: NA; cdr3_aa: CSVLTGGAVNTEAFF; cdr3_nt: TGCAGCGTCCTGACAGGGGGCGCGGTCAACACTGAAGCTTTCTTT
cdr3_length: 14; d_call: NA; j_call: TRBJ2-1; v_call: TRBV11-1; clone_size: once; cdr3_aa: CASSPGTQYNEQFF; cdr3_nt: TGTGCCAGCAGCCCCGGGACACAATACAATGAGCAGTTCTTC
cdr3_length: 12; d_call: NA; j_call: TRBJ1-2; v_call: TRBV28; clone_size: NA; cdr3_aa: CASSRTGYGYTF; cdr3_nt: TGTGCCAGCAGCCGGACCGGGTATGGCTACACCTTC
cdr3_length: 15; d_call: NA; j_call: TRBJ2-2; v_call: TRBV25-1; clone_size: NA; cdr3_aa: CASSEHQRRTGELFF; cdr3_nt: TGTGCCAGCAGTGAACACCAGCGGCGCACCGGGGAGCTGTTTTTT
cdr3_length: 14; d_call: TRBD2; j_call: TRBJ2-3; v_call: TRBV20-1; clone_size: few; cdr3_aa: CSALAGGSTDTQYF; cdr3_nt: TGCAGTGCTCTGGCGGGGGGTAGCACAGATACGCAGTATTTT
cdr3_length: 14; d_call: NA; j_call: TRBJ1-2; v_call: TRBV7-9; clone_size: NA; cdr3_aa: CASSPKAPSYGYTF; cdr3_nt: TGTGCCAGCAGCCCGAAAGCTCCCAGCTATGGCTACACCTTC
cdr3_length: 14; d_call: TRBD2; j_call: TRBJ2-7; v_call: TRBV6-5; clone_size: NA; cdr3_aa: CASSRTSVTYEQYF; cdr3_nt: TGTGCCAGCAGTAGGACTAGCGTTACCTACGAGCAGTACTTC
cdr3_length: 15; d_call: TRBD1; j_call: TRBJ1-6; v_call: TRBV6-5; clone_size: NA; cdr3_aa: CASSSRQGNDSPLHF; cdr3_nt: TGTGCCAGCAGCTCCCGACAGGGGAATGACTCACCCCTCCACTTT
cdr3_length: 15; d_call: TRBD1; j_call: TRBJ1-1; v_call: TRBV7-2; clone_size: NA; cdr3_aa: CASKQPGQGYTEAFF; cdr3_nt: TGTGCCAGCAAACAACCGGGACAGGGGTATACTGAAGCTTTCTTT
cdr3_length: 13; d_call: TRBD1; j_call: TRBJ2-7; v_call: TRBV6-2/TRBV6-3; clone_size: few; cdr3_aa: CASSRGQGAEQYF; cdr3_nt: TGTGCCAGCAGTCGTGGACAGGGGGCAGAGCAGTACTTC
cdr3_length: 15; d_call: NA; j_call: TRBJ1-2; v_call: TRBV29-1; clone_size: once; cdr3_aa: CSVFRTATSNYGYTF; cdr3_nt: TGCAGCGTCTTTAGGACAGCCACCTCTAACTATGGCTACACCTTC
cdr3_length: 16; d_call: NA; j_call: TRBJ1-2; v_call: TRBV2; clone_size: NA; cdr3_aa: CASKGSGLNNGYGYTF; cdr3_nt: TGTGCCAGCAAGGGATCAGGGTTGAATAATGGCTATGGCTACACCTTC
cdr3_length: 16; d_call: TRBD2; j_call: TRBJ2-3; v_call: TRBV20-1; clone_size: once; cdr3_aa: CSARVPSGGRTDTQYF; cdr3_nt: TGCAGTGCTAGAGTTCCCAGCGGGGGGAGAACAGATACGCAGTATTTT
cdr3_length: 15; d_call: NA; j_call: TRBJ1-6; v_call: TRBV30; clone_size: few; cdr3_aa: CAWSVISSYNSPLHF; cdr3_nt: TGTGCCTGGAGTGTTATAAGCTCCTATAATTCACCCCTCCACTTT
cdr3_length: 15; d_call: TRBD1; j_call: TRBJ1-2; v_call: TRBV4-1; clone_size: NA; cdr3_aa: CASSQDPGTGTYYTF; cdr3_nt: TGCGCCAGCAGCCAAGATCCCGGGACAGGGACGTACTACACCTTC
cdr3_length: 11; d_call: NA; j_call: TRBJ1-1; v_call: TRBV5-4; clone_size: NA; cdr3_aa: CASRQDGPAFF; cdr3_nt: TGTGCCAGCAGACAGGACGGACCAGCTTTCTTT